This TCR beta chain came from a study of beta chain features in type 1 diabetes. The whole isolated RNA underwent reverse transcription, so sequencing captured expressed TCRB transcripts. Generated by immunoSEQ multiplex PCR, the TCRdb table keeps only in-frame clones and is missing some. The sample shows hundreds of thousands of clones, around 15% of them seen only once. Germline values: CDR1 LGHNA, CDR2 YSLEER. V was trimmed by 4 bases and J by 14 bases, leaving 24 bases between them. CDR3 size: 15 residues. This clone was detected a few times. What it binds is not known. Broader study findings: Patients showed naive, central memory and Treg TCRB repertoires that appeared more similar than those of healthy donors. VDJ junctions in type 1 diabetes patients carried more deletions and fewer insertions.

Purity exceeded 98% in all sorted populations. Sequenced: naive CD4+ T cells from blood. This TCR derives from a man between 18 and 35 years old in good health. This chain joins TRBV4-3 and TRBJ2-1; TRBD1 or TRBD2 may be the D gene (5 bases each). The CDR3, as DNA: TGCGCCAGCAGCCCAGGGTTCCTTTCTAACTCGGGGAAGTTCTTC. It codes for CASSPGFLSNSGKFF.